The 18 T cell receptor beta chains listed next were all sequenced from one sample in a study of response to subunit inactivated influenza vaccine. TCRdb ran MiXCR on the RT-PCR reads and lists one entry per CDR3 protein. Among 600,000 to 850,000 distinct CDR3 sequences listed, 11% to 15% were seen once. Material: PBMCs from blood, obtained 14 days before vaccination. These TCRs come from a man in his forties or fifties who received an inactivated influenza vaccine.

This clonotype has a handful of counts. The chain links TRBV15 to TRBJ1-4; D gene unclear. V lost 5 bases and J 8 bases, leaving 18 bases between the germline ends. This CDR3 region has 15 residues. Germline values: CDR1 LNHNV, CDR2 YYDKDF (reference sequence). CDR3 sequence (DNA): TGTGCCACCAGCCGCGACTCTGGGAATTCAGAAAAACTGTTTTTT. Its protein is CATSRDSGNSEKLFF.

The chain links TRBV6-1 to TRBJ2-1; the match to TRBD2 covers 13 bases. The V gene end was trimmed by 0 bases and the J gene end by 16 bases; junction bases not matched to a gene: 12. This CDR3 has 16 amino acids. CDR1 and CDR2 (germline): MNHNS, SASEGT. Here the CDR3 DNA reads TGTGCCAGCAGTGAAGCTTCAATGACTAGCGGGGGGCCTAGATTCTTC. This gives the protein CASSEASMTSGGPRFF.

This clonotype appeared many times. V usage is TRBV20-1 and J usage is TRBJ2-2, with TRBD2 matching over 8 bases. V dropped 6 bases and J dropped 9; count of bases not matched to a gene: 9. The CDR3 extends over 13 amino acids. CDR1 is DFQATT, CDR2 SNEGSKA, per germline (reference sequence). CDR3 in DNA: TGCAGTGCCGCCGGGACTAGAACTCGGGAGCTGTTTTTT. Protein: CSAAGTRTRELFF.

This clonotype has a handful of counts. V is TRBV5-1 and J is TRBJ2-2, with D hard to call. Germline lookup yields CDR1 SGHRS and CDR2 YFSETQ. The CDR3 covers 14 residues. V was pared by 0 bases and J by 5 bases, with 8 bases between. This chain's CDR3 is CASSLEWSTGELFF. The CDR3, as DNA: TGCGCCAGCAGCTTGGAATGGTCGACCGGGGAGCTGTTTTTT.

This clonotype was detected a few times. The chain joins TRBV6-1 to TRBJ1-1; a weak D match, TRBD1 (6 bases). This CDR3 has 14 residues. V was shortened by 6 bases and J by 7 bases, with 18 bases between the two germline ends. The germline V gene has CDR1 MNHNS and CDR2 SASEGT. In DNA form, the CDR3 reads TGTGCCAGCAGGCGTACCGGGGGCGGGGGTGAAGCTTTCTTT. It yields the protein CASRRTGGGGEAFF.

This clonotype was seen repeatedly, ten times or more. The chain recombines TRBV5-5 with TRBJ2-3; 16 bases agree with TRBD2. This CDR3 comprises 17 residues. Germline V gives CDR1 SGHKS, CDR2 YYEKEE (reference sequence). The ends lost 3 bases at V and 5 bases at J; junction bases unmatched: 6. DNA for the CDR3: TGTGCCAGCAGCTACGGGACTAGCGGGAGGGATGGAGATACGCAGTATTTT. It yields the protein CASSYGTSGRDGDTQYF.

CDR3 protein: CASSFQGSNEQFF. As DNA, the CDR3 is TGTGCCAGCAGCTTCCAGGGAAGCAATGAGCAGTTCTTC. The chain is built from TRBV7-2 and TRBJ2-1; D might be TRBD1 (5 bases). The germline V gene encodes CDR1 SGHTA and CDR2 FQGNSA. The germline V and J ends were trimmed by 3 bases and 6 bases, with 9 bases remaining between them. The CDR3 is made up of 13 amino acids.

V usage is TRBV7-8 and J usage is TRBJ2-1; a weak D match, TRBD1 (7 bases). This CDR3 spans 16 amino acids. Trimming stripped 6 bases from V and 0 bases from J, with 15 bases between. CDR1 SGHVS and CDR2 FQNEAQ come from the germline V gene. The CDR3 protein is CASSTHRGGSYNEQFF. The CDR3 DNA sequence: TGTGCCAGCAGTACTCACAGGGGAGGCTCCTACAATGAGCAGTTCTTC. The full variable domain, in which reference TRBV7-8 and TRBJ2-1 provide the parts outside the CDR3, is GAGVSQSPRYKVAKRGQDVALRCDPISGHVSLFWYQQALGQGPEFLTYFQNEAQLDKSGLPSDRFFAERPEGSVSTLKIQRTQQEDSAVYLCASSTHRGGSYNEQFFGPGTRLTVL.

The chain uses TRBV10-2 and TRBJ2-3, with TRBD2 matching over 10 bases. V shed 0 bases, J shed 2 bases, and the junction held 5 bases outside the gene matches. This CDR3 has 17 amino acids. Germline-derived CDR1 and CDR2 are WSHSY and SAAADI. CDR3 bases: TGCGCCAGCAGTGAGTCGCCTAGCGGGGGAGCCACAGATACGCAGTATTTT. Translating it yields CASSESPSGGATDTQYF.

This clonotype was seen more than once but under ten times. The rearrangement joins TRBV12-3 or TRBV12-4 to TRBJ2-7; possibly TRBD2 for D (5 bases). Trimming removed 1 base at V and 2 bases at J, with 9 bases between. This CDR3 region has 14 residues. The CDR3 DNA is TGTGCCAGCAGTTTAGAGGACGGGGCCTACGAGCAGTACTTC. This gives the protein CASSLEDGAYEQYF.

This clonotype was detected only a few times. The rearrangement uses TRBV7-9 and TRBJ2-7; TRBD1 matches at 8 bases. After removal of 3 bases from V and 2 bases from J, the junction contained 12 bases not matched to a gene. The CDR3 loop spans 17 amino acids. Germline lookup yields CDR1 SEHNR and CDR2 FQNEAQ (reference sequence). The CDR3 DNA is TGTGCCAGCAGCTTCTCTGTATCAGGGGGCTCCCCCTACGAGCAGTACTTC. Amino acid sequence: CASSFSVSGGSPYEQYF.

This clonotype occurred many times. This sequence joins TRBV12-3 or TRBV12-4 and TRBJ2-1, with D tentatively TRBD2 (7 bases). V lost 8 bases and J lost 5, with 13 bases in between. The CDR3 runs 13 residues. The CDR3 reads CASGRGGHNEQFF. CDR3 DNA: TGTGCCAGCGGGAGGGGGGGCCACAATGAGCAGTTCTTC.

This clonotype was seen ten or more times. This sequence joins TRBV20-1 and TRBJ2-1; unclear D gene. This CDR3 has 13 amino acids. With 1 base removed from V and 5 bases from J, the gap between germline ends came to 9 bases. The germline CDR1 and CDR2 sequences are DFQATT and SNEGSKA (reference sequence). CDR3 region: CSARVVRDNEQFF. The CDR3 nucleotides read TGCAGTGCTAGAGTCGTGCGTGACAATGAGCAGTTCTTC.

At least ten counts were recorded for this clonotype. The chain joins TRBV20-1 to TRBJ1-1; D is undetermined. This CDR3 comprises 10 residues. Germline assignment: CDR1 DFQATT and CDR2 SNEGSKA (reference sequence). Between the trimmed V and J ends, which lost 5 bases and 13 bases, there was a span of 14 bases. Written as DNA, the CDR3 is TGCAGTGCTGGCCGGGCGTTAGGTTTCTTT. Residues: CSAGRALGFF.

This clonotype appeared a single time. The V and J genes are TRBV4-1 and TRBJ2-1; TRBD2 matches at 8 bases. V trimming: 4 bases; J trimming: 0 bases; junction bases outside the gene matches: 8. Germline lookup yields CDR1 MGHRA and CDR2 YSYEKL. The CDR3 loop spans 17 amino acids. The CDR3 DNA sequence: TGCGCCAGCAGCCCAGGACTAGCCCCGAGCTCCTACAATGAGCAGTTCTTC. This encodes CASSPGLAPSSYNEQFF.

The CDR3 protein is CASSDSRNTEAFF. Written as DNA, the CDR3 is TGTGCCAGCAGTGATTCGAGGAACACTGAAGCTTTCTTT. V gene TRBV2 combines with J gene TRBJ1-1; no firm D call. In germline, CDR1 is SNHLY, CDR2 FYNNEI. V was cut by 3 bases and J by 1 base, with 6 bases left in between. This CDR3 region has 13 residues.

J is TRBJ1-5 and V is TRBV5-6, with no clear D. V lost 2 bases and J lost 5, with 8 bases in between. Germline assignment: CDR1 SGHDT and CDR2 YYEEEE. The CDR3 has 13 amino acids. DNA for the CDR3: TGTGCCAGCAGCTTACCGGGTGATCAGCCCCAGCATTTT. It yields the protein CASSLPGDQPQHF.

V and J are TRBV24-1 and TRBJ2-5; D not resolved. The germline V gene has CDR1 KGHDR and CDR2 SFDVKD. Trimming took 4 bases from V and 5 from J, leaving 10 bases between them. The CDR3 is 13 amino acids. CDR3 residues: CATSEGPGETQYF. The DNA of the CDR3 is TGTGCCACCAGTGAAGGGCCTGGGGAGACCCAGTACTTC.